The present entry profiles one T cell receptor beta chain with its context. The antigen is undetermined. The source of the sample is a study of post-analysis software for immune sequencing data. Study-wide points: Those with multiple sclerosis, the patient group, showed significantly lower normalized Chao1 diversity than controls. When patients were compared with controls, about five TRBV segments were more frequent, TRBV5-6, TRBV5-1 and TRBV20-1 among them.

The authors incorporated unique molecular identifiers into the TCR beta cDNA libraries. A population of roughly 0.85 to 10 million T cells gave rise to approximately 500,000 cDNA molecules. TCRdb recomputed calls from the PCR reads with MiXCR, one row per CDR3 protein. The repertoire holds 750,000 to 950,000 distinct CDR3 sequences, with roughly 50% as singletons. The V gene end was trimmed by 0 bases and the J gene end by 4 bases; junction bases not matched to a gene: 5. The CDR3 extends over 15 amino acids. Germline V gene data show CDR1 as SGDLS and CDR2 as YYNGEE. The sample was blood. This clonotype originated in a girl under 18 with multiple sclerosis. The V and J genes are TRBV9 and TRBJ2-5; 8 bases line up with TRBD2. CDR3 coding DNA: TGTGCCAGCAGCGTAGGACGGGGGGGCCGAGAGACCCAGTACTTC. This encodes CASSVGRGGRETQYF.